The text below deals with one T cell receptor (beta chain). The sample comes from a study of shared clonotypes between healthy human individuals. Using immunoSEQ multiplex PCR, the repertoire was profiled, and TCRdb retains in-frame clones only, with some absent. The sample contains over 2 million clones, over 85% of which appear only once. Germline CDR1 MNHEY, CDR2 SVGAGI. The V segment lost 7 bases and the J segment 2 bases; nucleotides outside the gene matches: 7. The CDR3 extends over 15 amino acids. The TCR originated in a man younger than 35 in good health. V is TRBV6-5 and J is TRBJ2-3; 9 bases are a match to TRBD1. Sequencing input: naive CD4+ T cells sorted from blood. This sample's subset: CD45RA+ positively selected. DNA of the CDR3: TGTGCCAGCACCGCGACAGGGGGTAACACAGATACGCAGTATTTT. This translates into CASTATGGNTDTQYF.